The 9 T cell receptor beta chains below were found in one sample sequenced in a study of long-term antiretroviral therapy in people with HIV. The assay, immunoSEQ v3.0, was run at survey level. Data came from immunoSEQ multiplex PCR; TCRdb stores just in-frame clones and leaves some out. Among roughly 29,000 clones listed, over 90% were seen once. The sequencing here drew on unsorted PBMCs, taken approximately 6.1 years after starting antiretroviral therapy. The source of these receptors is a man aged 25-45 years with HIV.

The genes are TRBV7-3 and TRBJ1-1; tentatively, D is TRBD1 (6 bases). The V end was cut by 6 bases, the J end by 1 base, with 9 bases between. Germline V lookup: CDR1 SGHTA, CDR2 FQGTGA. The CDR3 runs to 13 residues. In DNA, the CDR3 is TGTGCCAGCAGTCCACAGGGGAACACTGAAGCTTTCTTT. Translation gives CASSPQGNTEAFF.

The V and J genes are TRBV5-1 and TRBJ2-2; TRBD1 aligns across 9 bases. Germline CDR1 reads SGHRS; CDR2 reads YFSETQ. CDR3 length equals 17 residues. V was clipped by 0 bases and J by 4 bases; unmatched bases: 7. CDR3 nucleotide sequence: TGCGCCAGCAGCTTGGCCAGCGAGACAGGGGGCACCGGGGAGCTGTTTTTT. Translation gives CASSLASETGGTGELFF.

The V and J genes are TRBV6-5 and TRBJ2-7; D possibly corresponds to TRBD2 (5 bases). The germline gives CDR1 MNHEY, CDR2 SVGAGI. This CDR3 is 14 amino acids long. Trimming cost V 0 bases and J 6 bases, with 12 bases left between them. CDR3 nucleotides: TGTGCCAGCAGTTACTCTCCACGGGGTGGCGAGCAGTACTTC. As protein: CASSYSPRGGEQYF.

The chain employs TRBV4-1 and TRBJ2-1, with 11 bases aligning to TRBD2. V shed 1 base and J 9 bases; nucleotides not matched to a gene: 11. CDR1 is MGHRA and CDR2 is YSYEKL in the germline V gene. The CDR3 covers 17 residues. The CDR3 here is CASSQASLLAGGVEQFF. The CDR3 nucleotides read TGCGCCAGCAGCCAAGCCAGCCTTCTAGCGGGAGGAGTTGAGCAGTTCTTC.

This clone was counted a few times. This chain links TRBV2 with TRBJ2-7, with 8 bases that match TRBD2. The V and J ends lost 11 bases and 5 bases, in that order; junction bases with no gene match: 11. Germline lookup yields CDR1 SNHLY and CDR2 FYNNEI. The CDR3 totals 13 residues. DNA of the CDR3: TGTGCCGGGTCCGGGGGGGTGATCCACGAGCAGTACTTC. This codes for CAGSGGVIHEQYF.

The chain employs TRBV7-2 and TRBJ2-7; TRBD1 aligns across 8 bases. J lost 6 bases, V lost 4 bases, and 8 bases had no gene match. In germline, CDR1 is SGHTA, CDR2 FQGNSA. The CDR3 sequence is 14 residues long. The CDR3 DNA reads as TGTGCCAGCAGCTCCGGACAGGGTCAGGTCGAGCAGTACTTC. Amino acid sequence: CASSSGQGQVEQYF.

This chain connects TRBV5-5 to TRBJ2-7, with 8 nucleotides matching TRBD1. CDR3 length equals 14 residues. CDR1 is SGHKS and CDR2 is YYEKEE in the germline V gene (reference sequence). Germline trimming cut 0 bases from V and 7 bases from J; bases unmatched to any gene: 6. CDR3 DNA: TGTGCCAGCAGCTTGGCGGACAGGGTAGGGGAGCAGTACTTC. Protein product: CASSLADRVGEQYF.

The chain employs TRBV19 and TRBJ1-5; no reliable D call. CDR3 length: 15 residues. Germline CDR1 LNHDA, CDR2 SQIVND (reference sequence). Trimming removed 3 bases at V and 3 bases at J, with 12 bases between. CDR3 loop: CASSIIWGSNQPQHF. CDR3 nucleotides: TGTGCCAGTAGTATTATTTGGGGATCCAATCAGCCCCAGCATTTT.

This clone was seen once. This chain joins TRBV7-3 and TRBJ1-1; D gene ambiguous. This CDR3 comprises 13 residues. Deletions cut 2 bases from V and 0 bases from J, with 4 bases between. Germline CDR1 reads SGHTA; CDR2 reads FQGTGA. The CDR3 bases are TGTGCCAGCAGCTTATTTTTGAACACTGAAGCTTTCTTT. Protein: CASSLFLNTEAFF. Full variable domain (rest looked up from reference TRBV7-3 and TRBJ1-1): GAGVSQTPSNKVTEKGKYVELRCDPISGHTALYWYRQSLGQGPEFLIYFQGTGAADDSGLPNDRFFAVRPEGSVSTLKIQRTERGDSAVYLCASSLFLNTEAFFGQGTRLTVV.